The present T cell receptor (beta chain) was sequenced within a study of blood T cell repertoires in COVID-19. Turning to the study itself: Researchers got acute and convalescent COVID-19 samples from the United States, Italy and Spain. T cells, B-cell-depleted T cells, or PBMCs provided the cDNA or gDNA that served as material.

This CDR3 region has 14 residues. V was cut by 7 bases and J by 1 base, with 13 bases left in between. CDR1 is LNHDA, CDR2 SQIVND, per germline (reference sequence). The authors' processing: How many nucleated cells were present was estimated from reference gene primer amplification. TCRdb keeps only in-frame clones here, not all; method: immunoSEQ multiplex PCR. Clone size and V and J calls were adopted from that table, with D and trimming inferred from the DNA. This sample yields some 210,000 clones, of which roughly 89% are seen a single time; about a tenth belongs to the top ten. The study assigned cohorts using participant-reported clinical history.

The receptor was derived from a man between 18 and 35 years old with acute COVID-19. The V call is TRBV19, the J call TRBJ1-1; D not certain. Source material: PBMCs or T cells enriched from blood (not recorded which). DNA of the CDR3: TGTGCCAGTACCTTTGGGCCGAGGAACACTGAAGCTTTCTTT. It specifies CASTFGPRNTEAFF.